These T cell receptor beta chains were read from a single sample in a study of shared clonotypes between healthy human individuals. The assay was immunoSEQ multiplex PCR, and TCRdb's table has in-frame clones only and misses some. This sample has fewer than 500,000 clones, with 75% to 80% found just once. The sequencing input was PBMCs. The source is a woman aged 40 to 50 in good health. Some clones in this sample may be carry-over from other donors' samples. Both conserved end residues are part of each CDR3. Where a row states a size, it is once, few, many or the class of an expanded clone; other rows omit it.

j_gene: TRBJ2-1
v_gene: TRBV7-2
abundance: .
CDR3aa: CASSLRGETGQFF

j_gene: TRBJ1-1
v_gene: TRBV6-5
abundance: .
CDR3aa: CASRPGQWNTEAFF

j_gene: TRBJ2-5
v_gene: TRBV28
abundance: few
CDR3aa: CASSRTGQETQYF

j_gene: TRBJ1-1
v_gene: TRBV7-6
abundance: few
CDR3aa: CASSPHAEAFF

j_gene: TRBJ2-1
v_gene: TRBV18
abundance: .
CDR3aa: CASSPGQGAPYEQFF

j_gene: TRBJ2-1
v_gene: TRBV19
abundance: .
CDR3aa: CASSTRTSGRGSYNEQFF

j_gene: TRBJ2-6
v_gene: TRBV18
abundance: .
CDR3aa: CASHDRPSGANVLTF

j_gene: TRBJ2-7
v_gene: TRBV19
abundance: .
CDR3aa: CASSSIHRAGYEQYF

j_gene: TRBJ2-6
v_gene: TRBV11-3
abundance: .
CDR3aa: CASSLGGPGANVLTF

j_gene: TRBJ1-1
v_gene: TRBV9
abundance: .
CDR3aa: CASSVAGSTEAFF

j_gene: TRBJ1-1
v_gene: TRBV4-1
abundance: .
CDR3aa: CASSPPGNTEAFF

j_gene: TRBJ2-5
v_gene: TRBV6-6
abundance: .
CDR3aa: CASSYSWGQETQYF

j_gene: TRBJ1-2
v_gene: TRBV5-4
abundance: .
CDR3aa: CASSLDRGSYGYTF

j_gene: TRBJ2-3
v_gene: TRBV19
abundance: .
CDR3aa: CASAGTAASTDTQYF

j_gene: TRBJ2-3
v_gene: TRBV19
abundance: .
CDR3aa: CASSIGRAGADTQYF

j_gene: TRBJ2-7
v_gene: TRBV5-4
abundance: .
CDR3aa: CASSLWAGFGEQYF

j_gene: TRBJ1-4
v_gene: TRBV5-6
abundance: .
CDR3aa: CASSPGGTNEKLFF

j_gene: TRBJ1-1
v_gene: TRBV28
abundance: .
CDR3aa: CASALRSEAFF

j_gene: .
v_gene: TRBV6-6
abundance: .
CDR3aa: CASSYSDTAYEQYF

j_gene: TRBJ2-2
v_gene: TRBV6-6
abundance: .
CDR3aa: CASSYSEGTGELFF

j_gene: TRBJ2-1
v_gene: TRBV4-1
abundance: .
CDR3aa: CASSRGLKSSYNEQFF

j_gene: TRBJ2-1
v_gene: TRBV11-2
abundance: .
CDR3aa: CASSLDLGGSEQFF